The 4 T cell receptor beta chains below all came from one sample that was sequenced in a study of CXCR3-negative and CXCR3-positive naive CD8 T cells. Study results and caveats: Researchers report that CXCR3-positive naive cells carry more hydrophobic TRB CDR3s than CXCR3-negative naive cells.

Their cognate antigens are unknown. UMI-labeled 5' RACE yielded the TRB cDNA libraries. TCRdb re-analyzed the 5' RACE reads; it lists each CDR3 protein once, without DNA. This sample's table has just under 65,000 distinct CDR3 sequences. The sample consisted of naive CXCR3+ CD8+ T cells from blood. Sample subset: CD45RO-CCR7+CD27+CD95- naive CD8+ T cells expressing CXCR3 (TNR3+). Every receptor here comes from a human donor in good health. Some clones in this sample may be carry-over from other donors' samples.

The chain couples TRBV7-9 to TRBJ2-5. CDR1 and CDR2 (germline): SEHNR, FQNEAQ (reference sequence). This CDR3 has 14 residues. The CDR3: CASSLVGSAETQYF.

V is TRBV7-9 and J is TRBJ2-1; TCRdb selects TRBD1, and the lack of DNA leaves this call unchecked. CDR1 is SEHNR and CDR2 is FQNEAQ in the germline V gene (reference sequence). CDR3 length: 17 residues. This CDR3 is CASSPAGAGTQYNEQFF.

This chain links TRBV7-8 with TRBJ2-3; the TCRdb D gene call, TRBD2, has no DNA to confirm it. The CDR3 has 16 residues. In germline, CDR1 is SGHVS, CDR2 FQNEAQ. CDR3 in amino acids: CASSLVGGGSADTQYF.

The J gene is TRBJ2-1, the V gene TRBV29-1; with no DNA, the TCRdb D assignment of TRBD2 cannot be verified. Germline V gives CDR1 SQVTM, CDR2 ANQGSEA. The CDR3 sequence is 16 residues long. The CDR3 here is CSVGGAERESYNEQFF.